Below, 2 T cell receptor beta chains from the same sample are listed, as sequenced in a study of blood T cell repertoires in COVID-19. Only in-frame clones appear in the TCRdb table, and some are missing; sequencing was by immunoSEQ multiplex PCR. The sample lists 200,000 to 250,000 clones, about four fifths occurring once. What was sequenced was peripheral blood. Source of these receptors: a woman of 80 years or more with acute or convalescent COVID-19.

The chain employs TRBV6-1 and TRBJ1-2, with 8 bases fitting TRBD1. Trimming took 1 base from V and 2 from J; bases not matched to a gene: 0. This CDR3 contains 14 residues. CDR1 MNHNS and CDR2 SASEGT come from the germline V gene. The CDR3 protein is CASSEGTGNYGYTF. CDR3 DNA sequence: TGTGCCAGCAGTGAAGGGACAGGGAACTATGGCTACACCTTC.

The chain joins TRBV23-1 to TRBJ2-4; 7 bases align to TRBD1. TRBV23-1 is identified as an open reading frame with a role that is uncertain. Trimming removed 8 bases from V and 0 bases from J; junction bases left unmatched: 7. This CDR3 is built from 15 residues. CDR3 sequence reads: CASGPGQLAKNIQYF. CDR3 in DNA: TGCGCCAGCGGACCGGGACAGTTAGCCAAAAACATTCAGTACTTC.